This T cell receptor (beta chain) was profiled in a study of blood T cell repertoires in COVID-19. Study as a whole: Acute and convalescent COVID-19 specimens originated in the United States, Italy and Spain.

Assay used: immunoSEQ multiplex PCR; TCRdb lists only in-frame clones, some missing. The table lists about 140,000 clones, approximately 88% of them singletons. The CDR3 is made up of 14 amino acids. The V gene lost 6 bases and the J gene lost 4 bases, with 12 bases spanning the gap. The germline CDR1 and CDR2 sequences are MNHEY and SVGAGI. Sequenced: peripheral blood. The source is a man aged 55 to 70 with active or convalescent COVID-19. The J gene is TRBJ1-4, the V gene TRBV6-5, with D perhaps TRBD1 (6 bases). CDR3 coding DNA: TGTGCCAGCAGACAGGGATCTTATAATGAAAAACTGTTTTTT. It codes for CASRQGSYNEKLFF.